Listed below are T cell receptor beta chains from one sample, sequenced in a study of blood T cell repertoires in COVID-19. TCRdb's table, derived via immunoSEQ multiplex PCR, lists solely in-frame clones and lacks some. The sample holds more than 200,000 clones; about 85% are singletons and the top ten take roughly 3%. The source material was peripheral blood. The receptor source for this set is a man aged 18 to 29 with active or convalescent COVID-19. CDR3s include the opening cysteine and the closing phenylalanine or tryptophan.

TRBV4-1	TRBJ2-1	CASSPIGGGTYNEQFF
TRBV19	TRBJ2-7	CASSAISSYEQYF
TRBV2	TRBJ1-6	CASSVQQGPNSPLHF
TRBV6-2/TRBV6-3	TRBJ2-7	CASSDGIAGGYEQYF
TRBV28	TRBJ2-1	CASKEGGVRVNEQFF
TRBV3-1/TRBV3-2	TRBJ2-2	CASSQETSVGELFF
TRBV29-1	TRBJ1-1	CSVEPGYTEAFF
TRBV7-8	TRBJ2-5	CASSLTGVETQYF
TRBV28	TRBJ2-3	CASPPLAGFSTDTQYF
TRBV6-6	TRBJ2-4	CASRISGRDIQYF
TRBV2	TRBJ1-2	CASRSDSGYGYTF
TRBV11-2	TRBJ1-4	CASSLARDRGSEKLFF
TRBV5-8	TRBJ2-2	CASSLRGSATGELFF
TRBV19	TRBJ1-6	CASSPGQIYNSPLHF
TRBV5-4	TRBJ2-1	CASSSNPGQGANEQFF
TRBV10-1	TRBJ2-2	CASSTGNSGELFF
TRBV9	TRBJ1-1	CASSVEGRRDTEAFF
TRBV15	TRBJ1-1	CATSRPQGQNTEAFF
TRBV27	TRBJ2-7	CASSTRSPSYEQYF
TRBV28	TRBJ2-7	CASSTSEGWRHEQYF
TRBV6-5	TRBJ2-7	CASSYQQGTYEQYF
TRBV4-3	TRBJ1-1	CASSLGVSSTEAFF
TRBV2	TRBJ2-7	CASSDNRIYEQYF
TRBV4-3	TRBJ1-5	CASSPQDRDRQPQHF
TRBV2	TRBJ1-2	CASSDKGRGYGYTF
TRBV19	TRBJ2-1	CASSIRGTSGSRSSYNEQFF
TRBV2	TRBJ1-6	CASSDQGSSPLHF
TRBV6-5	TRBJ2-1	CASSYTRDNEQFF
TRBV14	TRBJ2-2	CASSQVQGRTGELFF
TRBV5-1	TRBJ2-5	CASSLALAEQETQYF
TRBV12-5	TRBJ2-5	CASAMGQGAASQETQYF
TRBV7-9	TRBJ1-4	CASSSSRDTSRTNEKLFF